The T cell receptor beta chain described here comes from a study of vaccination and CD4 T cells after COVID-19. Study-level background: Post-vaccine sample collection happened at a median of approximately 10 weeks after dose two, ranging 14 to 241.

Study-wide results and limits: The study found that a median around 86% of reactive clones in convalescent patients appeared only post-vaccination.

This CDR3 is built from 15 residues. Germline loops: CDR1 LGHNA, CDR2 YNFKEQ. Trimming left V 0 bases short and J 7 bases short, with 15 bases between. Treatment noted: roughly 11-day PBMC culture with coronavirus spike peptide pools or control peptides (ViraFEST assay). About this clonotype: Its antigen is not known.

Scientists ran DNA taken from cultured CD4+ T cells through the Oncomine TCR Beta short-read assay for sequencing. TCRdb re-called the PCR reads through MiXCR, storing one row per CDR3 protein. The data contain about 15,000 distinct CDR3 sequences, 45% to 65% of them singletons. The source material was CD4+ T cells from blood, cultured in vitro. The source of this sequence is a human donor who had recovered from COVID-19. The gene calls are TRBV4-2 and TRBJ2-5; D possibly matches TRBD1 or TRBD2 (5 bases each). The CDR3 spells CASSQDMQGGGTQYF. The CDR3 nucleotides read TGTGCCAGCAGCCAAGATATGCAGGGTGGGGGGACCCAGTACTTC.